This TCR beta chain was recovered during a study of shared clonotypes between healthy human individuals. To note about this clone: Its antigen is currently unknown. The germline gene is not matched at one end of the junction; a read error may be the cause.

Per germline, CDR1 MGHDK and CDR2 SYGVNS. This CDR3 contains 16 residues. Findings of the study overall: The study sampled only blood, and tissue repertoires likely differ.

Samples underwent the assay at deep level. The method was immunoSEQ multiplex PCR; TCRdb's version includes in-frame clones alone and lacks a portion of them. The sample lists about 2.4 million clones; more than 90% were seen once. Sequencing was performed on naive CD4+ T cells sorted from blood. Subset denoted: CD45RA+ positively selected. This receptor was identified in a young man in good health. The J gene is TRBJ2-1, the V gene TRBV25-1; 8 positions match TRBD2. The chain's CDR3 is CASSEWGSGAYNEQFF. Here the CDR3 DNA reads TGTGCCAGCAGCGAATGGGGTAGCGGGGCCTACAATGAGCAGTTCTTC.